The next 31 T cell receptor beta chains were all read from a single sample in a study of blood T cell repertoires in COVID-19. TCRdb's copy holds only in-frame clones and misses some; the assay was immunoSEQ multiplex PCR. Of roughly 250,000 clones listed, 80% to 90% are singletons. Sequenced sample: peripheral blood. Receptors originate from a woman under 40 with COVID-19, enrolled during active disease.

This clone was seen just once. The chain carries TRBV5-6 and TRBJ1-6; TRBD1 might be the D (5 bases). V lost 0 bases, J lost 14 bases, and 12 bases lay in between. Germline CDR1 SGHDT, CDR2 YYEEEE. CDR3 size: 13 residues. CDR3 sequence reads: CASSLGQGSALHF. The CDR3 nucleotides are TGTGCCAGCAGCTTGGGCCAGGGATCGGCCCTCCACTTT.

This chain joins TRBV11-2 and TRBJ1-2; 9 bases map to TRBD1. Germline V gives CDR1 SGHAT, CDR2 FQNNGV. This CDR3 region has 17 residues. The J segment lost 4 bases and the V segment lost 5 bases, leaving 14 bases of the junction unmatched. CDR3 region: CASSPPGGTGWVYGYTF. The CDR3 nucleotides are TGTGCCAGCAGCCCTCCTGGGGGGACAGGGTGGGTCTATGGCTACACCTTC.

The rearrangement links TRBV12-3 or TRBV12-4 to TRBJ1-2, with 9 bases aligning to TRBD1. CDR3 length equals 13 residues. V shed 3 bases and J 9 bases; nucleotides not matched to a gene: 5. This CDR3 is CASSFRDRVSYTF. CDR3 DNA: TGTGCCAGCAGTTTCCGGGACAGGGTCAGCTACACCTTC.

CDR3 bases: TGTGCTAGTGGTCCCGAGAACGGAAACACCATATATTTT. It yields the protein CASGPENGNTIYF. The chain links TRBV12-5 to TRBJ1-3; no reliable D call. The V gene lost 5 bases and the J gene lost 4 bases, with 9 bases spanning the gap. The CDR3 consists of 13 residues. Germline V CDR1 and CDR2: LGHNT, FRNRAP. The whole variable domain, remainder taken from reference TRBV12-5 and TRBJ1-3, is DARVTQTPRHKVTEMGQEVTMRCQPILGHNTVFWYRQTMMQGLELLAYFRNRAPLDDSGMPKDRFSAEMPDATLATLKIQPSEPRDSAVYFCASGPENGNTIYFGEGSWLTVV.

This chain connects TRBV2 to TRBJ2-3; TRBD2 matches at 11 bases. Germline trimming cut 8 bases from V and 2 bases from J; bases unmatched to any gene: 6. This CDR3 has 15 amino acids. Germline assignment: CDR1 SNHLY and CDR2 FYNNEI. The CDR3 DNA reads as TGTGCCAGCGGAGCTAGCGGGGGGATCACAGATACGCAGTATTTT. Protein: CASGASGGITDTQYF. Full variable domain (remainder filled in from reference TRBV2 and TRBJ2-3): EPEVTQTPSHQVTQMGQEVILRCVPISNHLYFYWYRQILGQKVEFLVSFYNNEISEKSEIFDDQFSVERPDGSNFTLKIRSTKLEDSAMYFCASGASGGITDTQYFGPGTRLTVL.

CDR3 sequence reads: CASSTGQAGAAGYTF. CDR3 nucleotides: TGTGCCAGCAGCACCGGACAGGCCGGGGCGGCTGGCTACACCTTC. The chain links TRBV7-6 to TRBJ1-2; TRBD1 aligns across 7 bases. J lost 7 bases, V lost 5 bases, and 13 bases had no gene match. The germline CDR1 and CDR2 sequences are SGHVS and FNYEAQ. The CDR3 runs to 15 residues.

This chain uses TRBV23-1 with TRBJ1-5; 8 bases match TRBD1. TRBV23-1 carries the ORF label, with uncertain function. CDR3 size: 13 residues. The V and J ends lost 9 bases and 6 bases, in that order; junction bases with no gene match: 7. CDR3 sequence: CARRTGRGQPQHF. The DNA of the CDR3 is TGCGCCAGAAGGACAGGGAGGGGTCAGCCCCAGCATTTT.

The CDR3 loop reads CASSVRGNRPLHF. CDR3 DNA: TGTGCCAGCAGCGTGAGGGGGAATCGCCCCCTCCACTTT. The genes are TRBV7-8 and TRBJ1-6; TRBD1 is a possible D gene (6 bases). Trimming took off 5 bases at V and 13 bases at J, with 15 bases between the two ends. The CDR3 loop spans 13 amino acids. Germline assignment: CDR1 SGHVS and CDR2 FQNEAQ.

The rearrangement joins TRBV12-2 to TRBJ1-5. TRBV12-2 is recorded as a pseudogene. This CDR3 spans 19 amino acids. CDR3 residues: CASRLLSAREEYSNQPQHF. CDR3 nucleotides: TGTGCAAGTCGCTTACTATCTGCGCGTGAAGAATATAGCAATCAGCCCCAGCATTTT.

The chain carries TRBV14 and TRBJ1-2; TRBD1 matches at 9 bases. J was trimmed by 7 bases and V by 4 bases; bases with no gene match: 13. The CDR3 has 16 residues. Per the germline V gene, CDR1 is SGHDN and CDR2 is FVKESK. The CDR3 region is CASSLLNRGQRGGYTF. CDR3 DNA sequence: TGTGCCAGCAGCCTCTTGAACAGGGGGCAGAGGGGTGGCTACACCTTC.

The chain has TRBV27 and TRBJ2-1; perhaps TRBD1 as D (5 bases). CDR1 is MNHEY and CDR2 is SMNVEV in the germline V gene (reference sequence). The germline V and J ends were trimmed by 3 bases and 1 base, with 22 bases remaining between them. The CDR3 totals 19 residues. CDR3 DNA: TGTGCCAGCAGTTTCCTTCGGGTGGGGCGGACCCATTCCTACAATGAGCAGTTCTTC. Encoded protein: CASSFLRVGRTHSYNEQFF.

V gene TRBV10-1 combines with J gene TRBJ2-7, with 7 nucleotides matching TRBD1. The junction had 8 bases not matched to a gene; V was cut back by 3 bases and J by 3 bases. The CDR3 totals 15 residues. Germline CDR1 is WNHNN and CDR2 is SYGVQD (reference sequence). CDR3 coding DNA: TGCGCCAGCAGTGATGCCGGGACAGAGTTCTACGAGCAGTACTTC. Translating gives CASSDAGTEFYEQYF.

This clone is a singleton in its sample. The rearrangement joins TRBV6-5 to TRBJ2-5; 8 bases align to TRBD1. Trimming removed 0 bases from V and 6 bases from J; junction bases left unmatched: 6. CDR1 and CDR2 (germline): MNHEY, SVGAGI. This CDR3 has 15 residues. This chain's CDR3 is CASSYSPGGRKTQYF. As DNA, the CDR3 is TGTGCCAGCAGTTACTCGCCAGGGGGCAGGAAGACCCAGTACTTC.

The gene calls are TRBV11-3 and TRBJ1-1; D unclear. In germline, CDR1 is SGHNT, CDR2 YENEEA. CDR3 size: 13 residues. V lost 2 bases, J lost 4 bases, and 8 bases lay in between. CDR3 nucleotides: TGTGCCAGCAGCTTAAGCGGGAGCACTGAAGCTTTCTTT. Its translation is CASSLSGSTEAFF.

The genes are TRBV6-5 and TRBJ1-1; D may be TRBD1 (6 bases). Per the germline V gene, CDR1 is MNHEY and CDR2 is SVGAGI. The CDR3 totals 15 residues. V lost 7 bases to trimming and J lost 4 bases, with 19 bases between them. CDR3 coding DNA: TGTGCCAGCATCACCGGCCAGGGGTCGAGCACTGAAGCTTTCTTT. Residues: CASITGQGSSTEAFF.

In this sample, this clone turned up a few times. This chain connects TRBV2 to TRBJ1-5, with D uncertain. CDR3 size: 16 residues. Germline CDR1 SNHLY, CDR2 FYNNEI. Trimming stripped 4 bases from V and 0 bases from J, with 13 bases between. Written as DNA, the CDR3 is TGTGCCAGCAGTGCCCAGGTTTCAAATAGCAATCAGCCCCAGCATTTT. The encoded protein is CASSAQVSNSNQPQHF.

CDR3: CASRKSGTPDYGYTF. The DNA of the CDR3 is TGTGCCAGCAGAAAGTCGGGGACTCCGGACTATGGCTACACCTTC. The chain couples TRBV28 to TRBJ1-2; D is perhaps TRBD1 (5 bases). The V and J ends lost 6 bases and 3 bases respectively, with 17 bases between them. Germline values: CDR1 MDHEN, CDR2 SYDVKM. CDR3 size: 15 residues.

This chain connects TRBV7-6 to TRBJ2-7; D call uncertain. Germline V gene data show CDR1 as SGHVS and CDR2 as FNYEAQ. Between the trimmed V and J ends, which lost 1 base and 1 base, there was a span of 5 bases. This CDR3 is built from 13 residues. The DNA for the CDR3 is TGTGCCAGCAGCTTAGGGCCATCCTACGAGCAGTACTTC. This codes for CASSLGPSYEQYF. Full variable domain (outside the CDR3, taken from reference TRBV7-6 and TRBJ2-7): GAGVSQSPRYKVTKRGQDVALRCDPISGHVSLYWYRQALGQGPEFLTYFNYEAQQDKSGLPNDRFSAERPEGSISTLTIQRTEQRDSAMYRCASSLGPSYEQYFGPGTRLTVT.

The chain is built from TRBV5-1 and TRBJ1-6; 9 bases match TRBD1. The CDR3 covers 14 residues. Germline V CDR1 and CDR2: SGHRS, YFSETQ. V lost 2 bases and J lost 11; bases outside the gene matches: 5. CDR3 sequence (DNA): TGCGCCAGCAGCTTAGGTGGGACAGGGCCACCCCTCCACTTT. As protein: CASSLGGTGPPLHF.

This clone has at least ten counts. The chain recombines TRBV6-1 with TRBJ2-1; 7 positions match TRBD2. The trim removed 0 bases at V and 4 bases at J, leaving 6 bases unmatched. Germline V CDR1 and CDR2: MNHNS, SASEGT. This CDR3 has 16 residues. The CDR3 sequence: CASSEAGGGGYNEQFF. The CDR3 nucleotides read TGTGCCAGCAGTGAAGCGGGCGGGGGTGGTTACAATGAGCAGTTCTTC.

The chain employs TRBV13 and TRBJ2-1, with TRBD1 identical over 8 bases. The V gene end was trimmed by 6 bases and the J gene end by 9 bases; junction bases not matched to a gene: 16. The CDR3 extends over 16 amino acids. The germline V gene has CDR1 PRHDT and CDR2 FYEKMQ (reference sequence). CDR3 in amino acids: CASSPDGQGGRSEQFF. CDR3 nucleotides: TGTGCCAGCAGTCCGGACGGACAGGGAGGAAGGAGTGAGCAGTTCTTC.

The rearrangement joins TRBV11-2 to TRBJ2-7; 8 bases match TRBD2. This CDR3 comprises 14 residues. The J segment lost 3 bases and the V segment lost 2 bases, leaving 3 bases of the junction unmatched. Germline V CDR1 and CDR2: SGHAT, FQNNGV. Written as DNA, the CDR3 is TGTGCCAGCAGCTTACCGGGACTAGGCTACGAGCAGTACTTC. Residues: CASSLPGLGYEQYF.

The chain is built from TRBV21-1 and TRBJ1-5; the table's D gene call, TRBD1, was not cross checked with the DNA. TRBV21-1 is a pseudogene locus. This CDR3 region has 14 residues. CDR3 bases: TGTGCCAGCAGCAAAAACCCGACAGGACAGCCCCAGCATTTT. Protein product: CASSKNPTGQPQHF.

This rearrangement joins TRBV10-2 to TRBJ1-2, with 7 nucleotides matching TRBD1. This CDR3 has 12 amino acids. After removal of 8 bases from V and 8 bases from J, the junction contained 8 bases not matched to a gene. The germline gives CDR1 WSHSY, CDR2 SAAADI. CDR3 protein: CASGGGALGYTF. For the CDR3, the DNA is TGCGCCAGCGGAGGGGGCGCGTTGGGCTACACCTTC.

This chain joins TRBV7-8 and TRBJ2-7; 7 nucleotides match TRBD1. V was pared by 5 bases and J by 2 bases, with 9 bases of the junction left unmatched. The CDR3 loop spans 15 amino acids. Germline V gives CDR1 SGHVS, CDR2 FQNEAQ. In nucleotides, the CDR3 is TGTGCCAGCAGCGTCCGGGACAGCTACACCTACGAGCAGTACTTC. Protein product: CASSVRDSYTYEQYF.

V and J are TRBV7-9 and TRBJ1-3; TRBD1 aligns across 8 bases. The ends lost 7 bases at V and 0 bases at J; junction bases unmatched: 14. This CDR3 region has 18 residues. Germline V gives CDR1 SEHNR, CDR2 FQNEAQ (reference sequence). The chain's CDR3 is CASTGDRSIESSGNTIYF. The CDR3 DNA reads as TGTGCCAGCACGGGGGACAGGTCTATCGAAAGCTCTGGAAACACCATATATTTT.

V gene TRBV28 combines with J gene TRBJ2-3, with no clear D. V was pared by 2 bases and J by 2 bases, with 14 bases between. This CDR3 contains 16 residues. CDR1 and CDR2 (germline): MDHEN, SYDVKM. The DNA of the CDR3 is TGTGCCAGCAGTTTAGGGCTGCTACTGCCCACAGATACGCAGTATTTT. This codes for CASSLGLLLPTDTQYF. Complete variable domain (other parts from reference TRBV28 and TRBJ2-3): DVKVTQSSRYLVKRTGEKVFLECVQDMDHENMFWYRQDPGLGLRLIYFSYDVKMKEKGDIPEGYSVSREKKERFSLILESASTNQTSMYLCASSLGLLLPTDTQYFGPGTRLTVL.

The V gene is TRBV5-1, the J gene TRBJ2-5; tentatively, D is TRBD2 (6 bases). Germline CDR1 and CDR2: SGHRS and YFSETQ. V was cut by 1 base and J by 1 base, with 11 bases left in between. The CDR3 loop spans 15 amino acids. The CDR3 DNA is TGCGCCAGCAGCTTGTCCCGGGGGTTCCAAGAGACCCAGTACTTC. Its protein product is CASSLSRGFQETQYF.

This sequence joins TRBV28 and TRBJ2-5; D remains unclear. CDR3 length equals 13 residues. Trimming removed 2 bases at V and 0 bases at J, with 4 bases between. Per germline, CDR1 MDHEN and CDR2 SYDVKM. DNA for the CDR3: TGTGCCAGCAGTTTAGGCAACCAAGAGACCCAGTACTTC. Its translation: CASSLGNQETQYF.

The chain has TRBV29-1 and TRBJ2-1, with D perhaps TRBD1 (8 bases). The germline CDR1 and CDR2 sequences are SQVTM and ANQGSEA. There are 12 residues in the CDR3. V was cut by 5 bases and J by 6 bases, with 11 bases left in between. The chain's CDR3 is CSVHRGGNEQFF. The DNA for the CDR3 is TGCAGCGTTCACAGGGGGGGCAATGAGCAGTTCTTC.

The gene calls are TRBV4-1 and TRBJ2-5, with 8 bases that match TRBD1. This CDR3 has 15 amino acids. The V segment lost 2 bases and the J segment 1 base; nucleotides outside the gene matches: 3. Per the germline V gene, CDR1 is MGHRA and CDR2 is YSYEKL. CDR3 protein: CASSQRQGTQETQYF. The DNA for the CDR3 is TGCGCCAGCAGCCAAAGACAGGGGACCCAAGAGACCCAGTACTTC.